What follows are 7 T cell receptor beta chains derived from one specimen sequenced in a study of OX40 agonist ivuxolimab in advanced cancers. Data came from immunoSEQ multiplex PCR; TCRdb stores just in-frame clones and leaves some out. The sample contains 64,000 or so clones, roughly four fifths of which appear only once. The sample here was CD4+ or CD8+ T cells sorted from blood, taken in a trial of the OX40 agonist ivuxolimab. These receptors were obtained from an adult with an advanced solid tumor such as melanoma, head and neck, liver or kidney cancer.

The V gene is TRBV2, the J gene TRBJ1-1; D is undetermined. The CDR3 is made up of 14 amino acids. V lost 5 bases and J lost 1, with 11 bases in between. Per the germline V gene, CDR1 is SNHLY and CDR2 is FYNNEI. As DNA, the CDR3 is TGTGCCAGCAGTCGGCTTGGGAGGAACACTGAAGCTTTCTTT. It specifies CASSRLGRNTEAFF.

The V gene is TRBV5-1, the J gene TRBJ1-2; 9 nucleotides agree with TRBD1. V shed 5 bases, J shed 8 bases, and the junction held 4 bases outside the gene matches. The CDR3 is made up of 12 amino acids. Germline values: CDR1 SGHRS, CDR2 YFSETQ. CDR3 nucleotide sequence: TGCGCCAGCAGTCGACAGGGGGAAGGCTACACCTTC. The encoded protein is CASSRQGEGYTF. The entire variable domain, with the rest obtained from reference TRBV5-1 and TRBJ1-2, is as follows: KAGVTQTPRYLIKTRGQQVTLSCSPISGHRSVSWYQQTPGQGLQFLFEYFSETQRNKGNFPGRFSGRQFSNSRSEMNVSTLELGDSALYLCASSRQGEGYTFGSGTRLTVV.

This clone was counted only a few times. The CDR3 loop is CASSSDRNTEAFF. The CDR3 region has the DNA TGTGCCAGCAGCTCCGACAGGAACACTGAAGCTTTCTTT. The genes are TRBV7-6 and TRBJ1-1; a weak D match, TRBD1 (5 bases). Germline V CDR1 and CDR2: SGHVS, FNYEAQ. There are 13 residues in the CDR3. The V gene lost 4 bases and the J gene lost 1 base, with 7 bases spanning the gap.

The chain carries TRBV11-2 and TRBJ2-3; D perhaps matches TRBD2 (5 bases). Trimming removed 5 bases at V and 0 bases at J, with 12 bases between. Germline V gene data show CDR1 as SGHAT and CDR2 as FQNNGV. The CDR3 runs 15 residues. CDR3 sequence: CASSRDGDSTDTQYF. The CDR3 coding sequence is TGTGCCAGCAGCCGTGACGGGGATAGCACAGATACGCAGTATTTT. Complete variable domain (other parts from reference TRBV11-2 and TRBJ2-3): EAGVAQSPRYKIIEKRQSVAFWCNPISGHATLYWYQQILGQGPKLLIQFQNNGVVDDSQLPKDRFSAERLKGVDSTLKIQPAKLEDSAVYLCASSRDGDSTDTQYFGPGTRLTVL.

This clone has only a few counts. The V and J genes are TRBV5-5 and TRBJ1-1; 8 nucleotides line up with TRBD1. There are 14 residues in the CDR3. V trimming: 6 bases; J trimming: 4 bases; junction bases outside the gene matches: 8. CDR1 and CDR2 from the germline V gene are SGHKS and YYEKEE (reference sequence). CDR3 protein: CASIRTGSGTEAFF. The CDR3 DNA is TGTGCCAGCATCCGGACAGGGAGCGGCACTGAAGCTTTCTTT.

V gene TRBV6-5 combines with J gene TRBJ2-7; D possibly matches TRBD1 or TRBD2 (5 bases each). CDR3 length equals 15 residues. CDR1 MNHEY and CDR2 SVGAGI come from the germline V gene. Trimming left V 0 bases short and J 0 bases short, with 9 bases between. The CDR3 is CASSYSPGSSYEQYF. For the CDR3, the DNA is TGTGCCAGCAGTTACTCCCCAGGGAGCTCCTACGAGCAGTACTTC.

J is TRBJ2-3 and V is TRBV14; possible D gene TRBD1, 6 bases. CDR3 length equals 15 residues. V lost 1 base, J lost 6 bases, and 14 bases lay in between. Looked up from germline, CDR1 is SGHDN and CDR2 is FVKESK. This CDR3 is CASSQAQGNVDTQYF. CDR3 DNA: TGTGCCAGCAGCCAAGCTCAGGGGAATGTGGATACGCAGTATTTT.